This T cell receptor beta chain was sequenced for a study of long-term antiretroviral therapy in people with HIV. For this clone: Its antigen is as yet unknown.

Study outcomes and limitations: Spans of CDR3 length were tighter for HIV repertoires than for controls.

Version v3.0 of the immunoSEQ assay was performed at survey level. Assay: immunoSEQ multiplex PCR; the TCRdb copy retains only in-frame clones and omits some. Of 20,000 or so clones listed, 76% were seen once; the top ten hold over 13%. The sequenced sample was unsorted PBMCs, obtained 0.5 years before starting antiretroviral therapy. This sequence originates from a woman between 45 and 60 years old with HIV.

The CDR3 nucleotides are TGCGCCAGCAGCCAAGTTATAGCGGAGACCCAGTACTTC. This translates into CASSQVIAETQYF. V is TRBV4-1 and J is TRBJ2-5; tentatively, D is TRBD2 (5 bases). Germline values: CDR1 MGHRA, CDR2 YSYEKL. The CDR3 loop spans 13 amino acids. With 1 base removed from V and 5 bases from J, the gap between germline ends came to 8 bases.